These 27 T cell receptor beta chains came from one sample sequenced in a study of T-cell reconstitution after alpha-beta-depleted transplantation in children. Unique molecular identifiers featured in how the TCRbeta library was prepared. TCRdb re-analysed the PCR reads in MiXCR, keeping a single row per CDR3 protein. The table lists more than 120,000 distinct CDR3 sequences, 7.5% to 9% of them singletons. This material consisted of PBMCs, mostly from graft donor cells, taken 180 days after TCRalphabeta/CD19-depleted stem cell transplant. Receptors were obtained from a female patient under 10 years old who had a stem cell transplant for congenital amegakaryocytic thrombocytopenia, so the T cells may come from the graft donor.

This clonotype was counted many times. The chain is built from TRBV7-3 and TRBJ2-3; 7 bases fit TRBD2. The CDR3 consists of 16 residues. V dropped 1 base and J dropped 5; count of bases not matched to a gene: 9. The germline gives CDR1 SGHTA, CDR2 FQGTGA. The CDR3 loop reads CASSLNTWEGGDTQYF. In DNA, the CDR3 is TGTGCCAGCAGCTTAAACACTTGGGAGGGAGGAGATACGCAGTATTTT. The full variable domain, with the rest looked up from reference TRBV7-3 and TRBJ2-3, is GAGVSQTPSNKVTEKGKYVELRCDPISGHTALYWYRQSLGQGPEFLIYFQGTGAADDSGLPNDRFFAVRPEGSVSTLKIQRTERGDSAVYLCASSLNTWEGGDTQYFGPGTRLTVL.

This chain uses TRBV28 with TRBJ1-2, with D tentatively TRBD1 (5 bases). There are 14 residues in the CDR3. The germline V and J ends were trimmed by 10 bases and 4 bases, with 19 bases remaining between them. CDR1 MDHEN and CDR2 SYDVKM come from the germline V gene. The CDR3 bases are TGTGCCATCGGCCCGGGGCTCCCCTCCTATGGCTACACCTTC. Translated, it gives CAIGPGLPSYGYTF.

This clonotype was counted many times. The J gene is TRBJ2-1, the V gene TRBV5-1, with D possibly called TRBD1 or TRBD2 (6 bases each). Germline V gene data show CDR1 as SGHRS and CDR2 as YFSETQ. Trimming stripped 1 base from V and 6 bases from J, with 14 bases between. The CDR3 length is 15 residues. CDR3 sequence reads: CASSLRQAGSNEQFF. The CDR3, as DNA: TGCGCCAGCAGCTTGAGACAGGCGGGATCCAATGAGCAGTTCTTC. Complete variable domain (other parts from reference TRBV5-1 and TRBJ2-1): KAGVTQTPRYLIKTRGQQVTLSCSPISGHRSVSWYQQTPGQGLQFLFEYFSETQRNKGNFPGRFSGRQFSNSRSEMNVSTLELGDSALYLCASSLRQAGSNEQFFGPGTRLTVL.

This clonotype appeared many times. The V call is TRBV19, the J call TRBJ2-1; the D gene is possibly TRBD1 (5 bases). Trimming left V 4 bases short and J 9 bases short, with 19 bases between. The CDR3 contains 15 residues. Germline V CDR1 and CDR2: LNHDA, SQIVND (reference sequence). The CDR3 DNA follows: TGTGCCAGTAGTACCCCGATAAGGGGCCTGGGTGAGCAGTTCTTC. It specifies CASSTPIRGLGEQFF.

This clonotype was seen ten or more times. The gene calls are TRBV7-3 and TRBJ1-5, with a weak D call TRBD1 (5 bases). The CDR3 length is 13 residues. Deletions cut 2 bases from V and 4 bases from J, with 6 bases between. CDR1 is SGHTA, CDR2 FQGTGA, per germline. The CDR3 DNA reads TGTGCCAGCAGCTTAGACAGAAATCAGCCCCAGCATTTT. It encodes CASSLDRNQPQHF.

This clonotype was observed many times. The chain joins TRBV15 to TRBJ2-7; possible D gene TRBD1, 6 bases. Germline CDR1 is LNHNV and CDR2 is YYDKDF (reference sequence). V was pared by 2 bases and J by 3 bases, with 20 bases between. CDR3 length: 17 residues. The CDR3 coding sequence is TGTGCCACCAGCAGACCTCCACCGGGACATATCCTCTACGAGCAGTACTTC. This sequence encodes CATSRPPPGHILYEQYF. Full variable domain (remainder filled in from reference TRBV15 and TRBJ2-7): DAMVIQNPRYQVTQFGKPVTLSCSQTLNHNVMYWYQQKSSQAPKLLFHYYDKDFNNEADTPDNFQSRRPNTSFCFLDIRSPGLGDTAMYLCATSRPPPGHILYEQYFGPGTRLTVT.

This clonotype was counted many times. This chain links TRBV29-1 with TRBJ2-7; a possible D gene is TRBD2 (5 bases). The CDR3 spans 14 residues. V lost 2 bases and J 7 bases, leaving 18 bases between the germline ends. Germline CDR1 and CDR2: SQVTM and ANQGSEA. In DNA, the CDR3 is TGCAGCGTTGAACTTCGCGGGCCCGCTCGAGAGCAGTACTTC. It translates to CSVELRGPAREQYF.

This clonotype was recorded at least ten times. This CDR3 is CASSFGGLYNEQFF. DNA for the CDR3: TGTGCCAGCAGTTTCGGGGGGCTTTATAATGAGCAGTTCTTC. The chain is built from TRBV28 and TRBJ2-1; TRBD2 is a possible D gene (7 bases). Trimming removed 3 bases from V and 7 bases from J, with 13 bases in between. The CDR3 has 14 amino acids. Per the germline V gene, CDR1 is MDHEN and CDR2 is SYDVKM. Supplemented by reference TRBV28 and TRBJ2-1, the full variable domain reads DVKVTQSSRYLVKRTGEKVFLECVQDMDHENMFWYRQDPGLGLRLIYFSYDVKMKEKGDIPEGYSVSREKKERFSLILESASTNQTSMYLCASSFGGLYNEQFFGPGTRLTVL.

The rearrangement links TRBV6-5 to TRBJ2-7, with 9 bases lining up with TRBD2. Unmatched junction bases numbered 4, after V lost 4 bases and J lost 0 bases. This CDR3 region has 15 residues. Germline assignment: CDR1 MNHEY and CDR2 SVGAGI. Here the CDR3 DNA reads TGTGCCAGCAGTTCCTCGACTAGCGGCTCCTACGAGCAGTACTTC. Its translation is CASSSSTSGSYEQYF.

V gene TRBV29-1 combines with J gene TRBJ2-1, with D maybe TRBD2 (6 bases). Germline V gene lookup returns CDR1 SQVTM and CDR2 ANQGSEA. Trimming removed 4 bases from V and 0 bases from J, with 28 bases in between. There are 20 residues in the CDR3. CDR3 sequence reads: CSVGPYVRFRDSSSYNEQFF. The CDR3, as DNA: TGCAGCGTTGGCCCCTACGTTCGTTTCCGGGACTCTAGCTCCTACAATGAGCAGTTCTTC.

This clonotype appeared many times. This chain joins TRBV12-3 or TRBV12-4 and TRBJ2-1; 7 nucleotides align to TRBD1. With 6 bases clipped from V and 6 bases from J, the junction kept 14 bases outside the gene matches. This CDR3 has 16 residues. In DNA form, the CDR3 reads TGTGCCAGCAGAGGCAGGAGACAGGGCCGCATCAATGAGCAGTTCTTC. This codes for CASRGRRQGRINEQFF.

This clonotype has at least ten counts. The chain is built from TRBV20-1 and TRBJ2-3; 11 positions agree with TRBD1. Germline values: CDR1 DFQATT, CDR2 SNEGSKA (reference sequence). The junction had 8 bases not matched to a gene; V was cut back by 5 bases and J by 4 bases. The CDR3 is 15 amino acids. The CDR3 DNA sequence: TGCAGTGCTGTATCCGGGACAGGGGGTGCAGATACGCAGTATTTT. Its translation is CSAVSGTGGADTQYF.

In this sample, this clonotype turned up many times. V gene TRBV20-1 combines with J gene TRBJ1-2; perhaps TRBD1 as D (5 bases). Trimming took 7 bases from V and 2 from J, leaving 11 bases between them. The germline gives CDR1 DFQATT, CDR2 SNEGSKA (reference sequence). The length of the CDR3 is 12 residues. CDR3 bases: TGCAGTGGTCCGGGGGAGAACTATGGCTACACCTTC. It specifies CSGPGENYGYTF.

The CDR3 region is CASSNDRAPPNEKLFF. CDR3 nucleotide sequence: TGTGCCAGCAGTAATGACAGGGCTCCACCTAATGAAAAACTGTTTTTT. The chain carries TRBV6-1 and TRBJ1-4; 7 bases are shared with TRBD1. Germline V gene lookup returns CDR1 MNHNS and CDR2 SASEGT. The J segment lost 3 bases and the V segment lost 5 bases, leaving 9 bases of the junction unmatched. This CDR3 comprises 16 residues.

The chain recombines TRBV19 with TRBJ1-2; D is ambiguous. V dropped 4 bases and J dropped 7 bases, with 7 bases sitting between them. The germline V gene has CDR1 LNHDA and CDR2 SQIVND (reference sequence). The CDR3 length is 11 residues. The DNA for the CDR3 is TGTGCCAGTAGTAACGGGTTTGGCTACACCTTC. Translation: CASSNGFGYTF. Using reference TRBV19 and TRBJ1-2 for the parts outside the CDR3, the full variable domain is DGGITQSPKYLFRKEGQNVTLSCEQNLNHDAMYWYRQDPGQGLRLIYYSQIVNDFQKGDIAEGYSVSREKKESFPLTVTSAQKNPTAFYLCASSNGFGYTFGSGTRLTVV.

This clonotype has a handful of counts. The CDR3 reads CASSLSLGQGYF. The DNA for the CDR3 is TGTGCCAGCAGCTTATCGTTGGGACAGGGGTACTTC. The rearrangement joins TRBV7-2 to TRBJ2-5; 9 bases match TRBD1. The CDR3 is 12 residues long. The V segment lost 2 bases and the J segment 13 bases; nucleotides outside the gene matches: 5. Germline V CDR1 and CDR2: SGHTA, FQGNSA.

This clonotype occurred a few times. The gene calls are TRBV10-3 and TRBJ2-7; TRBD2 is a possible D gene (6 bases). Germline lookup yields CDR1 ENHRY and CDR2 SYGVKD. The V and J ends lost 6 bases and 0 bases respectively, with 9 bases between them. The CDR3 loop spans 13 amino acids. The CDR3 sequence: CAIRGGNSYEQYF. Here the CDR3 DNA reads TGTGCCATCAGGGGGGGAAACTCCTACGAGCAGTACTTC.

This clonotype was picked up many times. The V gene is TRBV13, the J gene TRBJ2-3, with D unclear. This CDR3 comprises 13 residues. With 11 bases removed from V and 0 bases from J, the gap between germline ends came to 12 bases. CDR1 and CDR2 (germline): PRHDT, FYEKMQ (reference sequence). As DNA, the CDR3 is TGTGCCCAGCCCCCAGGCAGCACAGATACGCAGTATTTT. This encodes CAQPPGSTDTQYF.

This clonotype has ten or more counts. V gene TRBV18 combines with J gene TRBJ2-7; D unresolved. Germline V gene lookup returns CDR1 KGHSH and CDR2 LQKENI. The CDR3 has 14 residues. V was clipped by 4 bases and J by 5 bases, with 15 bases between them. For the CDR3, the DNA is TGTGCCAGCTCACGCGTCTCTGGGTTCGACGAGCAGTACTTC. Its protein is CASSRVSGFDEQYF. Full variable domain (outside the CDR3, taken from reference TRBV18 and TRBJ2-7): NAGVMQNPRHLVRRRGQEARLRCSPMKGHSHVYWYRQLPEEGLKFMVYLQKENIIDESGMPKERFSAEFPKEGPSILRIQQVVRGDSAAYFCASSRVSGFDEQYFGPGTRLTVT.

This clonotype was seen many times. The chain is built from TRBV20-1 and TRBJ2-3, with 9 bases identical to TRBD2. With 0 bases clipped from V and 6 bases from J, the junction kept 7 bases outside the gene matches. Germline lookup yields CDR1 DFQATT and CDR2 SNEGSKA (reference sequence). The CDR3 spans 15 residues. The CDR3 coding sequence is TGCAGTGCTAGAGATCTCAGCGGGGGGATCGATACGCAGTATTTT. It encodes CSARDLSGGIDTQYF.

This clonotype was seen only a few times. The chain links TRBV20-1 to TRBJ2-5, with D tentatively TRBD1 (6 bases). The V gene lost 1 base and the J gene lost 3 bases, with 9 bases spanning the gap. In germline, CDR1 is DFQATT, CDR2 SNEGSKA (reference sequence). The CDR3 consists of 13 residues. CDR3 in amino acids: CSARGTAEETQYF. The CDR3 DNA reads as TGCAGTGCTAGAGGGACAGCAGAAGAGACCCAGTACTTC.

V usage is TRBV7-2 and J usage is TRBJ2-1, with D tentatively TRBD2 (7 bases). The CDR3 runs to 15 residues. The V end lost 3 bases, the J end lost 8 bases, and 17 bases lay between the germline ends. Germline assignment: CDR1 SGHTA and CDR2 FQGNSA. The CDR3 DNA is TGTGCCAGCAGCTTGCGACGGGGGGCTGGGTATGAGCAGTTCTTC. This gives the protein CASSLRRGAGYEQFF.

This clonotype has ten or more counts. The chain joins TRBV6-5 to TRBJ2-5, with 11 bases aligning to TRBD2. J was trimmed by 4 bases and V by 2 bases; bases with no gene match: 12. The CDR3 extends over 18 amino acids. The germline V gene has CDR1 MNHEY and CDR2 SVGAGI. The CDR3 coding sequence is TGTGCCAGCAGTTACCACCCCTTACTAGCGGGGGACCGAGAGACCCAGTACTTC. Its protein product is CASSYHPLLAGDRETQYF.

Ten or more counts support this clonotype. The rearrangement links TRBV6-1 to TRBJ2-7; 11 bases align to TRBD1. Germline loops: CDR1 MNHNS, CDR2 SASEGT. This CDR3 contains 14 residues. J lost 4 bases, V lost 8 bases, and 7 bases had no gene match. CDR3 protein: CASARTGGRYEQYF. The CDR3 nucleotides are TGTGCCAGCGCCAGGACAGGGGGCAGATACGAGCAGTACTTC.

This clonotype showed up many times. The V call is TRBV7-6, the J call TRBJ2-1; D possibly corresponds to TRBD2 (6 bases). This CDR3 contains 16 residues. Germline V gene data show CDR1 as SGHVS and CDR2 as FNYEAQ. With 5 bases removed from V and 8 bases from J, the gap between germline ends came to 22 bases. CDR3 coding DNA: TGTGCCAGCAGCATCTACCCGCGGGGTAGGACATATGAGCAGTTCTTC. This encodes CASSIYPRGRTYEQFF.

The chain couples TRBV19 to TRBJ1-1; D is unresolved. From germline, CDR1 is LNHDA and CDR2 SQIVND (reference sequence). CDR3 size: 15 residues. V lost 3 bases and J 0 bases, leaving 11 bases between the germline ends. The CDR3 protein is CASSIIGRMNTEAFF. The CDR3 nucleotides read TGTGCCAGTAGTATCATCGGTCGGATGAACACTGAAGCTTTCTTT.

Ten or more counts support this clonotype. This chain uses TRBV28 with TRBJ2-1, with D possibly TRBD1 on 5 matching bases. V gave up 4 bases and J gave up 8 bases, with 12 bases separating them. The CDR3 spans 13 residues. Per the germline V gene, CDR1 is MDHEN and CDR2 is SYDVKM. The CDR3 reads CASSSRAWDEQFF. In nucleotides, the CDR3 is TGTGCCAGCAGTTCCAGGGCGTGGGATGAGCAGTTCTTC.